The T cell receptor beta chain under discussion was sequenced for a study of shared clonotypes between healthy human individuals. Study-level findings and limits: The sole specimen, blood, was sampled, and tissue repertoires likely differ.

On this clone itself: Antigen unknown.

The ends lost 4 bases at V and 2 bases at J; junction bases unmatched: 5. The CDR3 runs 16 residues. Germline V lookup: CDR1 SGHRS, CDR2 YFSETQ. Here immunoSEQ multiplex PCR was the method, and the copy in TCRdb shows in-frame clones only, minus some. The table lists under 600,000 clones, about 80% of them singletons. The origin of this receptor is a woman aged 40-49 years in good health. Some clones in this sample may be carry-over from other donors' samples. The chain uses TRBV5-1 and TRBJ2-7; TRBD2 agrees at 14 bases. The material sequenced was PBMCs. CDR3 protein: CASSLWTSGRTYEQYF. The CDR3 region has the DNA TGCGCCAGCAGCCTTTGGACTAGCGGGAGGACCTACGAGCAGTACTTC.